This T cell receptor (beta chain) was captured in a study of T cell clonotyping in hematopoietic cell transplantation. Findings and caveats of the study: Pathologically expanded recipient clonotypes increased progressively from day 30 to day 180 as diversity fell.

As to this clone: The antigen remains unidentified.

The table came from immunoSEQ multiplex PCR; TCRdb's copy has only in-frame clones and leaves some out. The table includes 30,000 to 45,000 clones, about 87% detected once. Sequenced: peripheral blood mononuclear cells. The receptor was isolated from a woman between 40 and 50 years old in good health. Some clones in this sample may be carry-over from other donors' samples.

The CDR3 nucleotides are TGTGCCAGCAGCTTAACTAGCGGGAGGGCCTACGAGCAGTACTTC. Its translation is CASSLTSGRAYEQYF. The chain carries TRBV7-2 and TRBJ2-7, with 13 bases aligning to TRBD2. The CDR3 sequence is 15 residues long. Germline V gene data show CDR1 as SGHTA and CDR2 as FQGNSA. The junction had 0 bases not matched to a gene; V was cut back by 2 bases and J by 2 bases. Drawing the rest from reference TRBV7-2 and TRBJ2-7, the complete variable domain is GAGVSQSPSNKVTEKGKDVELRCDPISGHTALYWYRQSLGQGLEFLIYFQGNSAPDKSGLPSDRFSAERTGGSVSTLTIQRTQQEDSAVYLCASSLTSGRAYEQYFGPGTRLTVT.